The 10 T cell receptor beta chains presented below share a single source sample, sequenced in a study of cytomegalovirus exposure and HLA in healthy donors. PCR employed 60 Vbeta and 13 Jbeta primers. Only in-frame clones appear in the TCRdb table, and some are missing; sequencing was by immunoSEQ multiplex PCR. The sample lists under 200,000 clones; about three quarters were seen once. The sample consisted of PBMCs. These receptors all come from a woman in her 40s in good health and CMV-seropositive.

The rearrangement uses TRBV6-5 and TRBJ2-7, with TRBD2 matching 10 bases. The junction had 9 bases not matched to a gene; V was cut back by 6 bases and J by 4 bases. From germline, CDR1 is MNHEY and CDR2 SVGAGI. The CDR3 runs 15 residues. Here the CDR3 reads CASSWEPSGRYEQYF. For the CDR3, the DNA is TGTGCCAGCAGCTGGGAGCCTAGCGGGAGATACGAGCAGTACTTC.

The chain has TRBV2 and TRBJ1-1, with D maybe TRBD1 (5 bases). The CDR3 length is 13 residues. V was cut by 6 bases and J by 2 bases, with 10 bases left in between. Germline-derived CDR1 and CDR2 are SNHLY and FYNNEI. CDR3 bases: TGTGCCAGCAGCAGGGAATCAAACACTGAAGCTTTCTTT. It yields the protein CASSRESNTEAFF.

The chain joins TRBV5-1 to TRBJ1-5; TRBD1 might be the D (6 bases). V was clipped by 4 bases and J by 3 bases, with 8 bases between them. This CDR3 comprises 13 residues. In germline, CDR1 is SGHRS, CDR2 YFSETQ. CDR3 nucleotides: TGCGCCAGCAGCCTGGGGGCCAATCAGCCCCAGCATTTT. Protein product: CASSLGANQPQHF.

This clone appeared once. This chain links TRBV28 with TRBJ1-1; D ambiguous. The germline CDR1 and CDR2 sequences are MDHEN and SYDVKM. The V and J ends lost 8 bases and 0 bases respectively, with 16 bases between them. The CDR3 has 15 residues. CDR3 DNA sequence: TGTGCCAGCGATGCGGGGAGATCGATGAACACTGAAGCTTTCTTT. Translated: CASDAGRSMNTEAFF.

The V gene is TRBV9, the J gene TRBJ2-3; no clear D. CDR1 SGDLS and CDR2 YYNGEE come from the germline V gene. Trimming removed 2 bases from V and 4 bases from J, with 8 bases in between. This CDR3 has 13 amino acids. CDR3 sequence: CASSVTTSDTQYF. In DNA form, the CDR3 reads TGTGCCAGCAGCGTGACAACTTCAGATACGCAGTATTTT.

This rearrangement joins TRBV9 to TRBJ1-1, with D unresolved. CDR1 is SGDLS and CDR2 is YYNGEE in the germline V gene. There are 12 residues in the CDR3. V lost 0 bases and J 11 bases, leaving 11 bases between the germline ends. The CDR3 here is CASSVGVGGAFF. DNA of the CDR3: TGTGCCAGCAGCGTAGGAGTGGGAGGGGCTTTCTTT.

The chain links TRBV13 to TRBJ2-5, with TRBD2 matching 7 bases. The CDR3 runs 16 residues. Trimming took 5 bases from V and 7 from J; bases not matched to a gene: 16. Germline V gene sequence: CDR1 PRHDT, CDR2 FYEKMQ (reference sequence). The CDR3 spells CASSILLATQKATQYF. The CDR3 DNA reads TGTGCCAGCAGCATACTACTAGCGACGCAGAAGGCGACCCAGTACTTC.

This chain uses TRBV30 with TRBJ2-5; tentative D call: TRBD2 (7 bases). This CDR3 region has 13 residues. Per germline, CDR1 GTSNPN and CDR2 SVGIG (reference sequence). The V gene lost 0 bases and the J gene lost 5 bases, with 10 bases spanning the gap. The CDR3 nucleotides read TGTGCCTGGAGTGTCGGGGGGCGGGAGACCCAGTACTTC. Its translation is CAWSVGGRETQYF.

The rearrangement uses TRBV5-1 and TRBJ1-2; D is unclear. In germline, CDR1 is SGHRS, CDR2 YFSETQ. This CDR3 region has 13 residues. The germline V and J ends were trimmed by 4 bases and 5 bases, with 12 bases remaining between them. The DNA for the CDR3 is TGCGCCAGCAGCACAGACGGCCGATATGGCTACACCTTC. It translates to CASSTDGRYGYTF.

This clone has a single count. Relative to the germline gene, one junction end is altered; a read error may explain this. This chain connects TRBV7-9 to TRBJ2-7, with D possibly matching TRBD1 (6 bases). This CDR3 is 12 amino acids long. The germline V gene has CDR1 SEHNR and CDR2 FQNEAQ (reference sequence). Written as DNA, the CDR3 is TGTTCCAGCAAGGCAGGGGTAAGCGAGCAGTACTTC. Protein: CSSKAGVSEQYF.